This entry is about one T cell receptor beta chain. This sample was taken from a study of T cells in narcolepsy. Germline lookup yields CDR1 MNHNY and CDR2 SVGAGI (reference sequence). CDR3 length: 15 amino acids. V gave up 6 bases and J gave up 3 bases; unmatched junction bases: 8. Profiling relied on immunoSEQ multiplex PCR, and the TCRdb table lists in-frame clones only, not all of them. The table records roughly 15,000 clones, 65% to 90% of them present only once. The source material was memory (CD45RA-) CD4+ T cells from blood. The source of this sequence is a human donor in good health. This chain uses TRBV6-6 with TRBJ1-3, with 7 positions matching TRBD1. The CDR3 DNA is TGTGCCAGCAGCCCCACAGGGGCAGGTGGAAACACCATATATTTT. Protein sequence: CASSPTGAGGNTIYF.